This T cell receptor beta chain is drawn from a study of CD8 T cells in ankylosing spondylitis. Study outcomes and limitations: There was reportedly significant enrichment of clones that were disease-linked in matched ankylosing spondylitis synovial fluid.

Quantitative barcoded 5'-RACE was used to prepare TCR beta libraries. TCRdb analysed the 5' RACE reads with MiXCR anew, one entry per CDR3 protein. The table records 150,000 or so distinct CDR3 sequences, 9.8% of them present only once. Trimming removed 0 bases from V and 10 bases from J, with 17 bases in between. CDR3 length: 15 amino acids. Germline CDR1 LGHDT, CDR2 YNNKEL (reference sequence). Concerning this clonotype itself: The antigen is unknown.

This chain links TRBV3-1 with TRBJ2-3; TRBD2 is a possible D gene (5 bases). What was sequenced was blood, either unsorted or a sorted T cell fraction (not recorded which). The receptor's source is a female donor with ankylosing spondylitis or in good health (not recorded which). CDR3 loop: CASSQEVNHRGPQYF. The CDR3 DNA follows: TGTGCCAGCAGCCAAGAAGTCAACCACCGAGGGCCGCAGTATTTT.